Presented here are 31 T cell receptor beta chains from one specimen sequenced in a study of regulatory dendritic cells for organ transplantation. Libraries were prepared by immunoSEQ multiplex PCR; TCRdb keeps only in-frame clonotypes and omits some of them. This sample has about 28,000 clones; around 84% occur once, and the top ten carry approximately 0.094%. The specimen sequenced was naive CD4+ T cells from blood. Subset here: CD45RA+ naive T cells. These receptors were obtained from a human donor in good health.

The chain carries TRBV5-4 and TRBJ2-5; 9 bases map to TRBD2. Germline CDR1 SGHNT, CDR2 YYREEE (reference sequence). J lost 5 bases, V lost 4 bases, and 9 bases had no gene match. There are 15 residues in the CDR3. The CDR3 DNA reads TGTGCCAGCAGCCTCAGGTTGCGGGAGGGGGAGACCCAGTACTTC. This encodes CASSLRLREGETQYF.

In this sample, this clone turned up once. J is TRBJ2-5 and V is TRBV27; D perhaps matches TRBD2 (6 bases). Germline loops: CDR1 MNHEY, CDR2 SMNVEV (reference sequence). The V and J ends lost 6 bases and 5 bases respectively, with 13 bases between them. This CDR3 contains 13 residues. In DNA form, the CDR3 reads TGTGCCAGCAGCCGCGGGGCTCGGGAGACCCAGTACTTC. The encoded protein is CASSRGARETQYF.

The chain links TRBV9 to TRBJ2-1, with 9 bases identical to TRBD2. From germline, CDR1 is SGDLS and CDR2 YYNGEE. The length of the CDR3 is 15 residues. The V gene end was trimmed by 0 bases and the J gene end by 5 bases; junction bases not matched to a gene: 3. CDR3: CASSVVAGADNEQFF. The DNA of the CDR3 is TGTGCCAGCAGCGTAGTAGCGGGGGCCGACAATGAGCAGTTCTTC.

Here the CDR3 DNA reads TGTGCCAGCAGTGCCGACAGCCTTTATGGCTACACCTTC. Protein product: CASSADSLYGYTF. The V gene is TRBV9, the J gene TRBJ1-2; maybe TRBD1 (5 bases). V gave up 5 bases and J gave up 5 bases, with 13 bases separating them. This CDR3 has 13 amino acids. Per germline, CDR1 SGDLS and CDR2 YYNGEE.

This chain links TRBV5-1 with TRBJ2-1; D is uncertain. Germline CDR1 SGHRS, CDR2 YFSETQ. The CDR3 is 15 amino acids. V lost 0 bases to trimming and J lost 0 bases, with 7 bases between them. The chain's CDR3 is CASSLGGFSYNEQFF. CDR3 DNA sequence: TGCGCCAGCAGCTTGGGAGGATTCTCCTACAATGAGCAGTTCTTC.

As to this clone: At one boundary the junction diverges from the germline segment, which might be a read error. J is TRBJ2-5 and V is TRBV7-7, with D hard to call. Germline CDR1 is SSHAT and CDR2 is FNYEAQ (reference sequence). The CDR3 has 13 residues. CDR3 in amino acids: CASSLDSQETQYF. The DNA of the CDR3 is TGTGCTAGCAGCCTTGACTCACAAGAGACCCAGTACTTC.

The V call is TRBV5-1, the J call TRBJ1-2, with D possibly matching TRBD1 (5 bases). The V gene's germline CDR1 is SGHRS and CDR2 YFSETQ. With 0 bases removed from V and 8 bases from J, the gap between germline ends came to 11 bases. The CDR3 runs to 13 residues. This CDR3 reads CASSLAGTGGYTF. DNA for the CDR3: TGCGCCAGCAGCTTGGCGGGGACTGGAGGCTACACCTTC.

J is TRBJ2-7 and V is TRBV4-3; 7 bases are shared with TRBD2. Germline assignment: CDR1 LGHNA and CDR2 YSLEER. J lost 3 bases, V lost 2 bases, and 4 bases had no gene match. CDR3 length: 14 amino acids. CDR3: CASSQQRGLYEQYF. DNA of the CDR3: TGCGCCAGCAGCCAACAGCGGGGACTCTACGAGCAGTACTTC.

The chain couples TRBV11-2 to TRBJ1-2, with D possibly TRBD1 on 6 matching bases. This CDR3 is 15 amino acids long. The ends were cut back, 0 bases at V and 3 bases at J, with 11 bases in the middle. CDR1 is SGHAT and CDR2 is FQNNGV in the germline V gene. The CDR3 bases are TGTGCCAGCAGCTTAGACAGGGGCGGAGACTATGGCTACACCTTC. Translation gives CASSLDRGGDYGYTF.

This clone was detected only once. The rearrangement joins TRBV5-1 to TRBJ2-5; 9 bases line up with TRBD2. V trimming: 6 bases; J trimming: 1 base; junction bases outside the gene matches: 10. Per germline, CDR1 SGHRS and CDR2 YFSETQ. The CDR3 totals 16 residues. This CDR3 is CASTIGVAGAQETQYF. CDR3 bases: TGCGCCAGCACCATTGGGGTAGCGGGGGCCCAAGAGACCCAGTACTTC.

The rearrangement joins TRBV7-2 to TRBJ1-1; no clear D gene. Germline V lookup: CDR1 SGHTA, CDR2 FQGNSA. This CDR3 has 13 residues. The V and J ends lost 4 bases and 3 bases respectively, with 9 bases between them. The CDR3 reads CASSSYRHTEAFF. The CDR3 bases are TGTGCCAGCAGCTCCTACAGACACACTGAAGCTTTCTTT.

The chain carries TRBV7-3 and TRBJ2-5; TRBD1 aligns across 7 bases. Germline V gene sequence: CDR1 SGHTA, CDR2 FQGTGA. V shed 2 bases and J 2 bases; nucleotides not matched to a gene: 5. The CDR3 covers 15 residues. CDR3 in DNA: TGTGCCAGCAGCTTAGGACAGGCGAGTCAAGAGACCCAGTACTTC. Amino acid sequence: CASSLGQASQETQYF. The whole variable domain, filled in from reference TRBV7-3 and TRBJ2-5, reads GAGVSQTPSNKVTEKGKYVELRCDPISGHTALYWYRQSLGQGPEFLIYFQGTGAADDSGLPNDRFFAVRPEGSVSTLKIQRTERGDSAVYLCASSLGQASQETQYFGPGTRLLVL.

CDR3 DNA sequence: TGTGCCAGCAGCTTAGCGCTGGGACAGCCGTTCACCTTC. It specifies CASSLALGQPFTF. The chain combines TRBV7-2 with TRBJ1-2; the match to TRBD1 covers 7 bases. V dropped 0 bases and J dropped 13; count of bases not matched to a gene: 8. Per germline, CDR1 SGHTA and CDR2 FQGNSA. This CDR3 comprises 13 residues.

To note about this clone: Other DNA variants within this sample encode the same CDR3. The rearrangement links TRBV9 to TRBJ1-6, with D hard to call. V was pared by 0 bases and J by 7 bases, with 5 bases between. This CDR3 is 13 amino acids long. CDR1 is SGDLS, CDR2 YYNGEE, per germline. Here the CDR3 reads CASSVEENSPLHF. The CDR3 bases are TGTGCCAGCAGCGTAGAGGAGAATTCACCCCTCCACTTT. Variable domain in full (rest from reference TRBV9 and TRBJ1-6): DSGVTQTPKHLITATGQRVTLRCSPRSGDLSVYWYQQSLDQGLQFLIQYYNGEERAKGNILERFSAQQFPDLHSELNLSSLELGDSALYFCASSVEENSPLHFGNGTRLTVT.

Notes on this clone: Since no conserved phenylalanine or tryptophan closes the CDR3, a read error is the likely cause. The V gene is TRBV18, the J gene TRBJ1-5; tentative D call: TRBD1 (6 bases). The CDR3 covers 13 residues. The germline V and J ends were trimmed by 8 bases and 1 base, with 9 bases remaining between them. Germline V gene data show CDR1 as KGHSH and CDR2 as LQKENI. In DNA, the CDR3 is TGTGCCAGCAAACAGGGAAGCAATCAGCCCCAGCATCTT. The encoded protein is CASKQGSNQPQHL.

The chain combines TRBV11-2 with TRBJ1-1, with D uncertain. CDR3 size: 13 residues. Between the trimmed V and J ends, which lost 4 bases and 3 bases, there was a span of 9 bases. The germline CDR1 and CDR2 sequences are SGHAT and FQNNGV. CDR3 DNA: TGTGCCAGCAGCTACCGAGTTGACACTGAAGCTTTCTTT. It yields the protein CASSYRVDTEAFF.

CDR3 in DNA: TGTGCCAGCAGATACGGAGGGGACAATCAGCCCCAGCATTTT. It specifies CASRYGGDNQPQHF. The chain links TRBV6-5 to TRBJ1-5; tentatively, D is TRBD1 (5 bases). The CDR3 length is 14 residues. Trimming pared 6 bases from V and 3 bases from J, leaving 12 bases between. The germline gives CDR1 MNHEY, CDR2 SVGAGI.

The chain joins TRBV5-1 to TRBJ1-2; D uncertain. The CDR3 runs 17 residues. V lost 0 bases to trimming and J lost 8 bases, with 23 bases between them. Germline V gene data show CDR1 as SGHRS and CDR2 as YFSETQ. CDR3 sequence: CASSLVESPARSIGYTF. CDR3 DNA: TGCGCCAGCAGCTTGGTGGAGTCACCGGCTCGATCAATCGGCTACACCTTC.

This chain joins TRBV5-4 and TRBJ2-1; TRBD2 might be the D (6 bases). The length of the CDR3 is 15 residues. Trimming pared 4 bases from V and 1 base from J, leaving 12 bases between. The germline V gene has CDR1 SGHNT and CDR2 YYREEE (reference sequence). This CDR3 is CASSAGSGSYNEQFF. CDR3 DNA sequence: TGTGCCAGCAGCGCCGGGAGCGGATCCTACAATGAGCAGTTCTTC.

The chain has TRBV7-3 and TRBJ1-4; possibly TRBD1 for D (5 bases). V was clipped by 0 bases and J by 7 bases, with 12 bases between them. In germline, CDR1 is SGHTA, CDR2 FQGTGA. This CDR3 contains 15 residues. Written as DNA, the CDR3 is TGTGCCAGCAGCTTAACGGGGCAGGATGGTGAAAAACTGTTTTTT. This translates into CASSLTGQDGEKLFF.

The chain combines TRBV7-9 with TRBJ1-2; weak D call: TRBD1 (6 bases). This CDR3 region has 14 residues. CDR1 and CDR2 (germline): SEHNR, FQNEAQ (reference sequence). Trimming left V 5 bases short and J 4 bases short, with 14 bases between. For the CDR3, the DNA is TGTGCCAGCAGCCCACCCACAGGGTTCTATGGCTACACCTTC. Encoded protein: CASSPPTGFYGYTF. The full variable domain, with the rest looked up from reference TRBV7-9 and TRBJ1-2, is DTGVSQNPRHKITKRGQNVTFRCDPISEHNRLYWYRQTLGQGPEFLTYFQNEAQLEKSRLLSDRFSAERPKGSFSTLEIQRTEQGDSAMYLCASSPPTGFYGYTFGSGTRLTVV.

This sequence joins TRBV7-2 and TRBJ1-4; D is possibly TRBD1 (5 bases). Germline lookup yields CDR1 SGHTA and CDR2 FQGNSA. The length of the CDR3 is 15 residues. The V gene lost 6 bases and the J gene lost 0 bases, with 11 bases spanning the gap. CDR3 amino acids: CASRPGSPTNEKLFF. CDR3 bases: TGTGCCAGCAGGCCAGGGTCTCCAACTAATGAAAAACTGTTTTTT.

J is TRBJ1-2 and V is TRBV18, with TRBD1 matching over 8 bases. The CDR3 loop spans 17 amino acids. After removal of 0 bases from V and 0 bases from J, the junction contained 6 bases not matched to a gene. Germline CDR1 reads KGHSH; CDR2 reads LQKENI. The chain's CDR3 is CASSPPRTGLANYGYTF. The CDR3 nucleotides read TGTGCCAGCTCACCACCGAGGACAGGGTTGGCTAACTATGGCTACACCTTC.

V gene TRBV9 combines with J gene TRBJ2-1; 11 bases fit TRBD2. The junction had 6 bases not matched to a gene; V was cut back by 4 bases and J by 0 bases. The germline gives CDR1 SGDLS, CDR2 YYNGEE. The CDR3 spans 17 residues. The CDR3 sequence: CASSPPGTSGSYNEQFF. The CDR3 DNA reads TGTGCCAGCAGCCCCCCGGGGACTAGCGGCTCCTACAATGAGCAGTTCTTC.

The V gene is TRBV2, the J gene TRBJ2-2; 10 bases match TRBD2. The CDR3 has 15 amino acids. Germline V CDR1 and CDR2: SNHLY, FYNNEI. With 4 bases clipped from V and 3 bases from J, the junction kept 2 bases outside the gene matches. The CDR3 sequence: CASSVGTSDTGELFF. The CDR3 coding sequence is TGTGCCAGCAGTGTTGGGACTAGCGACACCGGGGAGCTGTTTTTT.

The CDR3 DNA follows: TGCGCCAGCAGCCAAGATCCGGGGATGAACACTGAAGCTTTCTTT. Translated, it gives CASSQDPGMNTEAFF. The J gene is TRBJ1-1, the V gene TRBV4-1; D gene unclear. The germline V gene has CDR1 MGHRA and CDR2 YSYEKL. With 0 bases removed from V and 0 bases from J, the gap between germline ends came to 8 bases. This CDR3 has 15 amino acids.

The chain is built from TRBV9 and TRBJ1-2, with D tentatively TRBD1 (5 bases). The CDR3 contains 14 residues. Germline values: CDR1 SGDLS, CDR2 YYNGEE. V lost 4 bases to trimming and J lost 5 bases, with 15 bases between them. The CDR3 DNA is TGTGCCAGCAGCTCCCCGGGGGGACCATATGGCTACACCTTC. Translated, it gives CASSSPGGPYGYTF.

The chain uses TRBV2 and TRBJ2-2, with 7 nucleotides matching TRBD1. Losses at the gene ends were 5 bases for V and 7 bases for J; bases not matched to a gene: 7. In germline, CDR1 is SNHLY, CDR2 FYNNEI. The CDR3 has 14 amino acids. The DNA for the CDR3 is TGTGCCAGCAGTATCGGACAGGTTATCGGGGAGCTGTTTTTT. Its translation: CASSIGQVIGELFF.

V is TRBV6-6 and J is TRBJ1-3; D gene unclear. The germline CDR1 and CDR2 sequences are MNHNY and SVGAGI (reference sequence). The V gene lost 5 bases and the J gene lost 7 bases, with 15 bases spanning the gap. This CDR3 spans 14 amino acids. CDR3: CASSPRGVVNTIYF. The CDR3 DNA reads TGTGCCAGCAGTCCCCGGGGAGTGGTCAACACCATATATTTT.

The V and J genes are TRBV6-5 and TRBJ1-5; D possibly corresponds to TRBD1 (5 bases). The CDR3 is made up of 15 amino acids. Trimming pared 0 bases from V and 1 base from J, leaving 7 bases between. Germline-derived CDR1 and CDR2 are MNHEY and SVGAGI. The DNA for the CDR3 is TGTGCCAGCAGTTACTCCCAGGGAAGCAATCAGCCCCAGCATTTT. As protein: CASSYSQGSNQPQHF.

The chain uses TRBV5-6 and TRBJ2-3; 9 nucleotides align to TRBD1. Trimming removed 4 bases from V and 2 bases from J; junction bases left unmatched: 5. Germline V lookup: CDR1 SGHDT, CDR2 YYEEEE. This CDR3 contains 15 residues. CDR3 sequence: CASSPGQGSTDTQYF. CDR3 nucleotides: TGTGCCAGCAGCCCTGGACAGGGGTCCACAGATACGCAGTATTTT. Full variable domain (rest looked up from reference TRBV5-6 and TRBJ2-3): DAGVTQSPTHLIKTRGQQVTLRCSPKSGHDTVSWYQQALGQGPQFIFQYYEEEERQRGNFPDRFSGHQFPNYSSELNVNALLLGDSALYLCASSPGQGSTDTQYFGPGTRLTVL.